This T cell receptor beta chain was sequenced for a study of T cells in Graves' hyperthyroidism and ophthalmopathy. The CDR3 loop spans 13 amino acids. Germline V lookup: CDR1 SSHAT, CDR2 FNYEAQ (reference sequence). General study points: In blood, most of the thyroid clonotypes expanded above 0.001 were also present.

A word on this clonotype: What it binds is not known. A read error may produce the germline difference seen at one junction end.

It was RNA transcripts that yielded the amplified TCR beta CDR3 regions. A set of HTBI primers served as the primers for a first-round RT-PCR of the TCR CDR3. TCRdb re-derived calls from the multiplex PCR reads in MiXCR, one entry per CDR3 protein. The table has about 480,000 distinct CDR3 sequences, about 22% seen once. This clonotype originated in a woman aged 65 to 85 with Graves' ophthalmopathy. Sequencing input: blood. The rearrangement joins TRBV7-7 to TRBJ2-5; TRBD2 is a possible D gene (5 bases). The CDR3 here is CASSLGAKEAQYF. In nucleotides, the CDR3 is TGTGCTAGCAGCTTGGGAGCTAAAGAGGCCCAGTACTTC.